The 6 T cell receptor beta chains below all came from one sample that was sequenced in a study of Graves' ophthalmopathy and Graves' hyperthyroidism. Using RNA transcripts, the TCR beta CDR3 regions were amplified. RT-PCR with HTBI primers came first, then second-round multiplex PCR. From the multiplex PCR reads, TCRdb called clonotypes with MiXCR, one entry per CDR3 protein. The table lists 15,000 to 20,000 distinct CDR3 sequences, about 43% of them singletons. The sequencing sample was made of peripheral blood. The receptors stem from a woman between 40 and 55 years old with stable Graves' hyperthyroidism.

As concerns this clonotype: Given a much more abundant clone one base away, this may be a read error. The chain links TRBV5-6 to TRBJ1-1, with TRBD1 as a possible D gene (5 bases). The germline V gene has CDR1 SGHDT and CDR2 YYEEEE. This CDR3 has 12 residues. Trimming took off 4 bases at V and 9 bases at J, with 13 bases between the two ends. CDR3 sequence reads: CASSRGDRKAFF. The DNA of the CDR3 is TGTGCCAGCAGCCGGGGGGACCGTAAAGCTTTCTTT.

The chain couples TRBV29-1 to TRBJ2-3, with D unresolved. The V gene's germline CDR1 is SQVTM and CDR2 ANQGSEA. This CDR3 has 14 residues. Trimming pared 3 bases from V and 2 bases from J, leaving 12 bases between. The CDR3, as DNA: TGCAGCGTTGATCCTTCCCACTCCACAGATACGCAGTATTTT. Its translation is CSVDPSHSTDTQYF.

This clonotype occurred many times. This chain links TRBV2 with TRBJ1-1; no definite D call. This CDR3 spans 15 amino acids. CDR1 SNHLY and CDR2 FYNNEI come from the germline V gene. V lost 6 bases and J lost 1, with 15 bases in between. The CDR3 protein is CASRKRNGANTEAFF. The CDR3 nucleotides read TGTGCCAGCAGAAAACGAAACGGTGCGAACACTGAAGCTTTCTTT.

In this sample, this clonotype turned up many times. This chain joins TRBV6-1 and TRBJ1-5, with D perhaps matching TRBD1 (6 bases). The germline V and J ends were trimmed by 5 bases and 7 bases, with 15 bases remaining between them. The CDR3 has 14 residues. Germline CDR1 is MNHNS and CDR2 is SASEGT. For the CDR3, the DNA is TGTGCCAGCAGTCGGTCGGACAGCGAACAGCCCCAGCATTTT. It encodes CASSRSDSEQPQHF.

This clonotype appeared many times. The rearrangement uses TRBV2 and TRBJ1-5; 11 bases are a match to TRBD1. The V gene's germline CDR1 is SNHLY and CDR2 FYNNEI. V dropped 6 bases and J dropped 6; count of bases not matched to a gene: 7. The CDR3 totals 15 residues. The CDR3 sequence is CASRGGQGAIQPQHF. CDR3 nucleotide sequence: TGTGCCAGCAGGGGTGGACAGGGGGCGATTCAGCCCCAGCATTTT.

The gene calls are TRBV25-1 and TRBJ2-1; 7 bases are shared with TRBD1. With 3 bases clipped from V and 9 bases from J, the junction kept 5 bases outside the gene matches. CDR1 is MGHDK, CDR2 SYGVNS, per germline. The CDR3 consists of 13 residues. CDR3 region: CASSEGQWGEQFF. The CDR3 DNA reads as TGTGCCAGCAGTGAGGGACAGTGGGGTGAGCAGTTCTTC.